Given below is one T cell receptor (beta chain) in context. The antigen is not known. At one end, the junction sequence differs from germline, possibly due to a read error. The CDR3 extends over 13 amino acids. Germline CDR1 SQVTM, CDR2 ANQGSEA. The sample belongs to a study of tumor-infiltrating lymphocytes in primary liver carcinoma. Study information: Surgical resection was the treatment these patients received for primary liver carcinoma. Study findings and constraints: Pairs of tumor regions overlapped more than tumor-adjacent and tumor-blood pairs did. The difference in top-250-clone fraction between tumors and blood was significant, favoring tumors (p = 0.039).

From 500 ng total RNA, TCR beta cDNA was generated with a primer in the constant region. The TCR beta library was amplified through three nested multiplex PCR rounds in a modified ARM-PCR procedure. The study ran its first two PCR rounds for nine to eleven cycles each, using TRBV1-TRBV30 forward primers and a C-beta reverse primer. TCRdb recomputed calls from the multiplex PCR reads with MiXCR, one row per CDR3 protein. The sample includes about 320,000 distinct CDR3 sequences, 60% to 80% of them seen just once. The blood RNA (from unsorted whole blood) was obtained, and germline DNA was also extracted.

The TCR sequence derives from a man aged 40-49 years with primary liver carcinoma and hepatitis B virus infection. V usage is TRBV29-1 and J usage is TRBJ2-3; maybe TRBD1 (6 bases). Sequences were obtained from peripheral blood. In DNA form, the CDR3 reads TGCAGTGCGGTGGACAGTCGCACAGATACGCAGTATTTC. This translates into CSAVDSRTDTQYF.